This T cell receptor beta chain was captured in a study of PD-L1 blockade in urothelial cancer. Overall study: Patients commenced atezolizumab in 2014, and it was given at 1,200 mg intravenously every 3 weeks. Males with urothelial cancer arising in the bladder constituted most of the roughly 30 patients.

Time point defined: pretreatment peripheral blood. From germline, CDR1 is SGHRS and CDR2 YFSETQ. The length of the CDR3 is 15 residues. V was clipped by 4 bases and J by 0 bases, with 10 bases between them. Assay: immunoSEQ multiplex PCR; the TCRdb copy retains only in-frame clones and omits some. This table holds 95,000 or so clones, around 87% found once. The sequences come from PBMCs, collected around atezolizumab (anti-PD-L1) treatment. The chain is built from TRBV5-1 and TRBJ2-2; D gene ambiguous. This receptor was identified in a man aged 55 to 70 with urothelial cancer. This CDR3 is CASSPDIANTGELFF. The CDR3 coding sequence is TGCGCCAGCAGCCCCGACATTGCGAACACCGGGGAGCTGTTTTTT.